A single sample gave rise to the 22 T cell receptor beta chains below, sequenced in a study of CD8 T cells in Susac syndrome. Reverse transcription of about 0.45 to 1 ug RNA was performed with random hexamers. TCRdb re-derived calls from the immunoSEQ multiplex PCR reads in MiXCR, one entry per CDR3 protein. The data hold about 200,000 distinct CDR3 sequences, with 91% observed a single time. Sequenced input: CD4+ T cells from PBMCs. Source of these receptors: a human donor with Susac syndrome.

The chain has TRBV2 and TRBJ1-2; D ambiguous. Between the trimmed V and J ends, which lost 6 bases and 4 bases, there was a span of 15 bases. The CDR3 is 14 residues long. CDR1 and CDR2 (germline): SNHLY, FYNNEI. The CDR3 loop reads CASSLLQQIYGYTF. The CDR3 bases are TGTGCCAGCAGCCTCCTCCAGCAGATCTATGGCTACACCTTC.

The V and J genes are TRBV5-1 and TRBJ1-5, with 9 bases that match TRBD1. Losses at the gene ends were 4 bases for V and 7 bases for J; bases not matched to a gene: 12. The CDR3 runs 16 residues. In germline, CDR1 is SGHRS, CDR2 YFSETQ. The CDR3 DNA sequence: TGCGCCAGCAGCCCCGGACAGGGGCCCGTTGGACAGCCCCAGCATTTT. Encoded protein: CASSPGQGPVGQPQHF.

This chain links TRBV12-3 or TRBV12-4 with TRBJ2-1; TRBD2 matches 10 bases. V was clipped by 2 bases and J by 5 bases; unmatched bases: 0. The CDR3 length is 14 residues. In nucleotides, the CDR3 is TGTGCCAGCAGTTTAAGCGGGGGGGACAATGAGCAGTTCTTC. The encoded protein is CASSLSGGDNEQFF.

The chain carries TRBV3-1 and TRBJ2-3; no definite D call. Germline V lookup: CDR1 LGHDT, CDR2 YNNKEL (reference sequence). This CDR3 is 15 amino acids long. V shed 1 base and J shed 4 bases, with 12 bases lying between them. The CDR3 here is CASSQVAERPDTQYF. For the CDR3, the DNA is TGTGCCAGCAGCCAAGTTGCTGAGAGGCCAGATACGCAGTATTTT.

CDR3 DNA sequence: TGTGCCAGCACCCTTACAGGGGTGGCTGAAGCTTTCTTT. Translated, it gives CASTLTGVAEAFF. V usage is TRBV12-3 or TRBV12-4 and J usage is TRBJ1-1; 7 nucleotides agree with TRBD1. The CDR3 covers 13 residues. V trimming: 7 bases; J trimming: 6 bases; junction bases outside the gene matches: 8.

The rearrangement links TRBV9 to TRBJ1-2; no clear D gene. The CDR3 sequence is 15 residues long. Germline CDR1 and CDR2: SGDLS and YYNGEE. Trimming cost V 0 bases and J 0 bases, with 9 bases left between them. The CDR3 loop is CASSVGVVPNYGYTF. The CDR3, as DNA: TGTGCCAGCAGCGTAGGGGTAGTCCCTAACTATGGCTACACCTTC.

The chain employs TRBV11-2 and TRBJ2-5, with TRBD2 matching 8 bases. The V gene's germline CDR1 is SGHAT and CDR2 FQNNGV. There are 13 residues in the CDR3. The V segment lost 6 bases and the J segment 5 bases; nucleotides outside the gene matches: 5. DNA for the CDR3: TGTGCCAGCAGAAACAGCGGGGGTGAGACCCAGTACTTC. Its protein is CASRNSGGETQYF.

This rearrangement joins TRBV9 to TRBJ1-3; no reliable D call. Germline V gene sequence: CDR1 SGDLS, CDR2 YYNGEE. This CDR3 comprises 16 residues. Trimming pared 1 base from V and 3 bases from J, leaving 14 bases between. The CDR3 protein is CASSVKGHGYGNTIYF. CDR3 coding DNA: TGTGCCAGCAGCGTAAAGGGCCACGGGTATGGAAACACCATATATTTT.

V is TRBV4-1 and J is TRBJ2-7; TRBD2 matches 11 bases. Germline-derived CDR1 and CDR2 are MGHRA and YSYEKL. Trimming cost V 5 bases and J 2 bases; bases outside gene matches: 8. The CDR3 has 16 amino acids. The CDR3 sequence: CASSYSGTSGTYEQYF. In DNA, the CDR3 is TGCGCCAGCAGCTATTCCGGGACTAGCGGAACCTACGAGCAGTACTTC.

The V and J genes are TRBV6-5 and TRBJ1-5; TRBD1 aligns across 7 bases. The CDR3 totals 14 residues. Germline V CDR1 and CDR2: MNHEY, SVGAGI. J lost 3 bases, V lost 5 bases, and 4 bases had no gene match. As DNA, the CDR3 is TGTGCCAGCAGTCGAACAGGGGTCAATCAGCCCCAGCATTTT. Amino acid sequence: CASSRTGVNQPQHF.

This clonotype was observed a handful of times. The rearrangement links TRBV20-1 to TRBJ1-2, with 7 bases fitting TRBD1. Germline assignment: CDR1 DFQATT and CDR2 SNEGSKA (reference sequence). The CDR3 consists of 14 residues. After removal of 0 bases from V and 6 bases from J, the junction contained 7 bases not matched to a gene. The CDR3 loop reads CSARDPRTGHGYTF. CDR3 in DNA: TGCAGTGCTAGAGATCCCAGGACAGGCCATGGCTACACCTTC.

The chain links TRBV5-5 to TRBJ1-1; unclear D gene. The CDR3 totals 12 residues. Deletions cut 0 bases from V and 5 bases from J, with 5 bases between. Germline CDR1 is SGHKS and CDR2 is YYEKEE (reference sequence). The CDR3 coding sequence is TGTGCCAGCAGCTTGGACTGGACTGAAGCTTTCTTT. Protein sequence: CASSLDWTEAFF. Looking up the rest from reference TRBV5-5 and TRBJ1-1 gives the full variable domain: DAGVTQSPTHLIKTRGQQVTLRCSPISGHKSVSWYQQVLGQGPQFIFQYYEKEERGRGNFPDRFSARQFPNYSSELNVNALLLGDSALYLCASSLDWTEAFFGQGTRLTVV.

The rearrangement joins TRBV28 to TRBJ2-7, with a weak D call TRBD2 (6 bases). Trimming cost V 5 bases and J 4 bases, with 18 bases left between them. In germline, CDR1 is MDHEN, CDR2 SYDVKM. The CDR3 sequence is 15 residues long. As DNA, the CDR3 is TGTGCCAGCAGTCCCCCCGGGACTCCGTGGTACGAGCAGTACTTC. This sequence encodes CASSPPGTPWYEQYF.

A few counts support this clonotype. This chain joins TRBV27 and TRBJ1-4; tentative D call: TRBD1 (5 bases). CDR1 is MNHEY, CDR2 SMNVEV, per germline (reference sequence). This CDR3 is 13 amino acids long. Trimming removed 3 bases from V and 8 bases from J, with 10 bases in between. CDR3 nucleotides: TGTGCCAGCAGTTTTCGGGGACGGGAAAAACTGTTTTTT. Amino acids: CASSFRGREKLFF.

The chain recombines TRBV3-1 with TRBJ1-1; TRBD1 might be the D (5 bases). V dropped 1 base and J dropped 4 bases, with 7 bases sitting between them. Germline CDR1 reads LGHDT; CDR2 reads YNNKEL (reference sequence). The CDR3 covers 13 residues. DNA for the CDR3: TGTGCCAGCAGCCAAGTCGGGGGCACTGAAGCTTTCTTT. Protein sequence: CASSQVGGTEAFF. Full variable domain (outside the CDR3, taken from reference TRBV3-1 and TRBJ1-1): DTAVSQTPKYLVTQMGNDKSIKCEQNLGHDTMYWYKQDSKKFLKIMFSYNNKELIINETVPNRFSPKSPDKAHLNLHINSLELGDSAVYFCASSQVGGTEAFFGQGTRLTVV.

The gene calls are TRBV7-3 and TRBJ2-6; D may match TRBD1 or TRBD2 (5 bases each). There are 17 residues in the CDR3. CDR1 and CDR2 from the germline V gene are SGHTA and FQGTGA. V was cut by 6 bases and J by 0 bases, with 15 bases left in between. The CDR3 sequence is CASRPGAGSSGANVLTF. The CDR3 coding sequence is TGTGCCAGCAGGCCCGGTGCAGGGAGCTCTGGGGCCAACGTCCTGACTTTC.

The chain recombines TRBV3-1 with TRBJ2-3, with TRBD2 matching 11 bases. From germline, CDR1 is LGHDT and CDR2 YNNKEL (reference sequence). CDR3 length: 18 residues. The ends lost 0 bases at V and 6 bases at J; junction bases unmatched: 11. This CDR3 is CASSQEFIAGGPPDTQYF. The CDR3, as DNA: TGTGCCAGCAGCCAAGAGTTTATAGCGGGGGGGCCCCCCGATACGCAGTATTTT.

The chain carries TRBV28 and TRBJ1-2; 7 nucleotides match TRBD1. CDR3 size: 14 residues. V lost 7 bases, J lost 8 bases, and 13 bases stayed unmatched. Germline V gene sequence: CDR1 MDHEN, CDR2 SYDVKM. The CDR3, as DNA: TGTGCCAGCACCCCTAGGAGGGGGCGCGAAGGCTACACCTTC. This gives the protein CASTPRRGREGYTF.

This clonotype was counted once. The rearrangement links TRBV29-1 to TRBJ1-2; D uncertain. Trimming pared 3 bases from V and 6 bases from J, leaving 14 bases between. The CDR3 loop spans 13 amino acids. CDR1 and CDR2 (germline): SQVTM, ANQGSEA. For the CDR3, the DNA is TGCAGCGTTGAGAGTGATAGGTCTCATGGCTACACCTTC. This gives the protein CSVESDRSHGYTF.

This clonotype turned up a few times. This chain links TRBV20-1 with TRBJ2-7; 8 nucleotides align to TRBD1. The CDR3 runs to 12 residues. Losses at the gene ends were 6 bases for V and 5 bases for J; bases not matched to a gene: 6. Germline V gene sequence: CDR1 DFQATT, CDR2 SNEGSKA (reference sequence). The CDR3 bases are TGCAGTGCCCCGGCGACAGGGGACGAGCAGTACTTC. Protein product: CSAPATGDEQYF.

The V and J genes are TRBV6-6 and TRBJ1-6; TRBD1 agrees at 12 bases. The trim removed 9 bases at V and 8 bases at J, leaving 5 bases unmatched. CDR3 size: 14 residues. CDR1 and CDR2 (germline): MNHNY, SVGAGI (reference sequence). CDR3 coding DNA: TGTGCCAGTCTCGGGACAGGGGGCCATTCACCCCTCCACTTT. Amino acid sequence: CASLGTGGHSPLHF.

V is TRBV12-3 or TRBV12-4 and J is TRBJ2-7, with 10 bases that match TRBD2. After removal of 1 base from V and 6 bases from J, the junction contained 6 bases not matched to a gene. The CDR3 sequence is 15 residues long. CDR3 loop: CASSLDPSGSGEQYF. CDR3 coding DNA: TGTGCCAGCAGTTTAGACCCTAGCGGGAGTGGCGAGCAGTACTTC.